The T cell receptor beta chain described here comes from a study of technical replicates of blood from several donors. Assay used: immunoSEQ multiplex PCR; TCRdb lists only in-frame clones, some missing. This sample carries about 62,000 clones, about 90% of them seen once, and the ten largest clones take roughly 5.2%. This CDR3 is built from 13 residues. V lost 0 bases and J 4 bases, leaving 7 bases between the germline ends. Germline CDR1 is SGHKS and CDR2 is YYEKEE (reference sequence). The receptor was isolated from a human donor in good health. Some clones in this sample may be carry-over from other donors' samples. The chain couples TRBV5-5 to TRBJ1-2, with D unclear. Sequenced material: PBMCs. CDR3 amino acids: CASSLDRVYGYTF. The CDR3 DNA is TGTGCCAGCAGCTTGGACAGAGTCTATGGCTACACCTTC.